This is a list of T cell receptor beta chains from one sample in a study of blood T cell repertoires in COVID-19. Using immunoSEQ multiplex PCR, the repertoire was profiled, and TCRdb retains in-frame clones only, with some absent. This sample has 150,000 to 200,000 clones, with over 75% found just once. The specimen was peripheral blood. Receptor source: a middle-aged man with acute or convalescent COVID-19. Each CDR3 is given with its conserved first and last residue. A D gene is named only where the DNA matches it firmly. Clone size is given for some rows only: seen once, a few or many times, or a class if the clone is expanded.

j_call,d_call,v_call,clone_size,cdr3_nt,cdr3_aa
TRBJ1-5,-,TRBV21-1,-,TGTGCCAGCAGCAAAGCGGATGGGGAGCGGGGGTATCGGCCCCAGCATTTT,CASSKADGERGYRPQHF
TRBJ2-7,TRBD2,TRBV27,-,TGTGCCAGCAGTTTAAGGGAACCGACTAGCGGGAACTCCTACGAGCAGTACTTC,CASSLREPTSGNSYEQYF
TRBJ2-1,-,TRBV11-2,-,TGTGCCAGCAGCTTTTTTGGACTCTCCTACAATGAGCAGTTCTTC,CASSFFGLSYNEQFF
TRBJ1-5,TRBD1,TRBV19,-,TGTGCCAGTCTTAAGGGGGCCGGCAATCAGCCCCAGCATTTT,CASLKGAGNQPQHF
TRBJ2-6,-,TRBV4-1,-,TGCGCCAGCAGCCATGGGGCGGCGGGGGCCAACGTCCTGACTTTC,CASSHGAAGANVLTF
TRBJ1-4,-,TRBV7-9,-,TGTGCCAGCAGCTTCCAGGGTGTGACTAATGAAAAACTGTTTTTT,CASSFQGVTNEKLFF
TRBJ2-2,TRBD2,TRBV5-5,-,TGTGCCAGCAGCTGGGGACTAGCGGGTCACACCGGGGAGCTGTTTTTT,CASSWGLAGHTGELFF
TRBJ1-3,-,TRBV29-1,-,TGCAGCGTTGGGGAGACTGGAAACACCATATATTTT,CSVGETGNTIYF
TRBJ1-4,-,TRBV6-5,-,TGTGCCAGCAGGGTACCAGGGGATGAAAAACTGTTTTTT,CASRVPGDEKLFF
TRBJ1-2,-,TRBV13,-,TGTGCCAGCAGCTTAACCGGGGGCTATGGCTACACCTTC,CASSLTGGYGYTF
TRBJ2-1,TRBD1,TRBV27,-,TGTGCCAGCAGTTCCTCCCCCGGGGACAGGGCGTACAATGAGCAGTTCTTC,CASSSSPGDRAYNEQFF
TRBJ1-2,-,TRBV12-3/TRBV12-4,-,TGTGCCAGCACAACAGTCAACTATGGCTACACCTTC,CASTTVNYGYTF
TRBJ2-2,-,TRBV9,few,TGTGCCAGCAGCGTATCAGGGCTGAACACCGGGGAGCTGTTTTTT,CASSVSGLNTGELFF
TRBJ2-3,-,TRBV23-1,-,TGCGCCGGTTCCACGCACAAGGCAGGTTCCGCAGATACGCAGTATTTT,CAGSTHKAGSADTQYF
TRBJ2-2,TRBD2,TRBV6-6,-,TGTGCCTGCGGGAGGCCCACCGGGGAGCTGTTTTTT,CACGRPTGELFF
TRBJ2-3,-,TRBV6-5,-,TGTGCCAGCAGTTACGCGCAGGCAACAGATACGCAGTATTTT,CASSYAQATDTQYF
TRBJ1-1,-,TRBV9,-,TGTGCCAGCAGCGTAGAGATAGGGGTCACTGAAGCTTTCTTT,CASSVEIGVTEAFF